The sequence of this T cell receptor beta chain was determined in a study of Graves' ophthalmopathy and Graves' hyperthyroidism. From RNA, the CDR3 regions of TCR beta chains were amplified and sequenced. In the first round, RT-PCR was carried out with HTBI primers, and a multiplex PCR formed the second round. TCRdb itself ran the multiplex PCR reads through MiXCR, one entry per CDR3 protein. The sample records 600,000 to 650,000 distinct CDR3 sequences, over 20% being singletons. The authors enrolled newly diagnosed hyperthyroidism patients aged 18 to 65 with under 2 months' duration. It was from about 9.1 ml of fresh peripheral blood that the PBMCs came. Many counts were recorded for this clonotype. Its antigen is undetermined. Findings of the study overall: A 13-signature model separated ophthalmopathy from stable hyperthyroidism, reaching around 90% sensitivity and roughly 81% specificity cross-validated.

This receptor was identified in a woman aged 18-29 years with stable Graves' hyperthyroidism. Some clones in this sample may be carry-over from other donors' samples. Sequenced input: peripheral blood.

CDR3 nucleotides: TGTGCCAGCAGTTTATATGGCAGGGAAGACACCATATATTTT. Its protein product is CASSLYGREDTIYF. The chain combines TRBV12-3 or TRBV12-4 with TRBJ1-3; TRBD1 is a possible D gene (5 bases). The CDR3 covers 14 residues. Trimming cost V 2 bases and J 8 bases, with 13 bases left between them.